This T cell receptor beta chain is from a study of T cell repertoires in cytomegalovirus infection (dated by TCRdb to between 2017 and 2020). Study-wide context: Because public TCR beta signatures pointed to carriage of CMV infection together with the matching HLA type, the HLA type of each donor mattered for the analysis.

The instrument given in TCRdb is Illumina HiSeq 1500. TCRdb redid the processing of the public reads, applying fastp at Q25 and MiXCR, and retained in-frame beta chains. Identical CDR3 protein sequences are pooled into one entry, listed with their most common genes and DNA. Across this sample there are 400,000 to 550,000 distinct CDR3 sequences, with approximately 10% seen only once. 10% to 13% of the sample rests with the top ten. This clonotype was seen repeatedly, ten times or more. Its binding antigen is unknown. No base quality information exists; no much larger clone differs at one position. Summary of the overall study and its limitations: In both this cohort and an independent cohort of 300 to 450 donors, the cumulative frequency of public TCR beta family members distinguished carriers of CMV infection plus the relevant HLA type. The ex vivo response was dominated by HLA-C-restricted CMV-specific TCR beta clonotypes, which also provided the single most frequent clonotype in two of eight donors.

CDR3 length: 17 amino acids, cysteine to phenylalanine. Only the CDR3 portion is preserved as DNA: 51 bases, with reading frame beginning at the first base. The CDR1 and CDR2 encoded by the germline V gene are SGHVS and FQNEAQ. The junction shows trimming of 1 base on V and 0 bases on J, plus 13 bases between the germline ends. This sequence originates from a human donor in good health (CMV status not recorded). Some clones in this sample may be carry-over from other donors' samples. The V gene is TRBV7-8 and the J gene is TRBJ2-1; the D gene assignment is ambiguous. Sequenced material: PBMCs. The CDR3 in this case is CASSLDSGSSSYNEQFF. The DNA reads TGTGCCAGCAGCTTAGACTCCGGGTCTAGCTCCTACAATGAGCAGTTCTTC.